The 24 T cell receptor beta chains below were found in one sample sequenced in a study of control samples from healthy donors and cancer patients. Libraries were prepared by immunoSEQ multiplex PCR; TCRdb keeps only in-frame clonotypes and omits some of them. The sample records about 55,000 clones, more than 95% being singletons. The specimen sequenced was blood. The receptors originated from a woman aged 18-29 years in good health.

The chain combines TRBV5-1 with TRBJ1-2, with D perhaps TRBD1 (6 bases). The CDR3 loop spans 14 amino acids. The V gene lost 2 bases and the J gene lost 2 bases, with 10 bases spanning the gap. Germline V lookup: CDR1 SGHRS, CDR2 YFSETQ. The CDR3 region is CASSFTGANYGYTF. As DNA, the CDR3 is TGCGCCAGCAGCTTTACGGGGGCCAACTATGGCTACACCTTC.

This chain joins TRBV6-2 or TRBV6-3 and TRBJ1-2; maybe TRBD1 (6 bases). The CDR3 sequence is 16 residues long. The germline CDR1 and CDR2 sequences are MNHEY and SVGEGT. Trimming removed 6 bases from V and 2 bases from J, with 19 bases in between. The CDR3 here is CASSPNAGAINYGYTF. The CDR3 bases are TGTGCCAGCAGCCCCAACGCAGGGGCCATAAACTATGGCTACACCTTC.

In nucleotides, the CDR3 is TGTGCCAGCTCAAGGATAGCGGGGGCCTCAGTTAGGGACAATGAGCAGTTCTTC. Residues: CASSRIAGASVRDNEQFF. V usage is TRBV18 and J usage is TRBJ2-1, with 9 bases matching TRBD2. Per the germline V gene, CDR1 is KGHSH and CDR2 is LQKENI. The CDR3 consists of 18 residues. Unmatched junction bases numbered 16, after V lost 5 bases and J lost 5 bases. The complete variable domain, with remaining parts taken from reference TRBV18 and TRBJ2-1, reads NAGVMQNPRHLVRRRGQEARLRCSPMKGHSHVYWYRQLPEEGLKFMVYLQKENIIDESGMPKERFSAEFPKEGPSILRIQQVVRGDSAAYFCASSRIAGASVRDNEQFFGPGTRLTVL.

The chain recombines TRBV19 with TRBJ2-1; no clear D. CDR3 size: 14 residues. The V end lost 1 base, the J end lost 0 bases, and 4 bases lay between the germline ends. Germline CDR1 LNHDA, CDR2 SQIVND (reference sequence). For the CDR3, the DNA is TGTGCCAGTAGTATAGGAAGCTCCTACAATGAGCAGTTCTTC. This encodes CASSIGSSYNEQFF.

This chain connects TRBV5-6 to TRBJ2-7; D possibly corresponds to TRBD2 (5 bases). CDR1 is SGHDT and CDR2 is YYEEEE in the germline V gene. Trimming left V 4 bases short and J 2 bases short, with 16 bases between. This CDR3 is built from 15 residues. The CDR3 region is CASSPPSSGTYEQYF. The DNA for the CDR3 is TGTGCCAGCAGCCCGCCTAGTTCGGGAACCTACGAGCAGTACTTC.

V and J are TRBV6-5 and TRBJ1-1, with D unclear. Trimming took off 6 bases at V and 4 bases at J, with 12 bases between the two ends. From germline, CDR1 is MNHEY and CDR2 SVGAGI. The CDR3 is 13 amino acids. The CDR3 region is CASSPTEITEAFF. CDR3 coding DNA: TGTGCCAGCAGCCCGACCGAAATCACTGAAGCTTTCTTT.

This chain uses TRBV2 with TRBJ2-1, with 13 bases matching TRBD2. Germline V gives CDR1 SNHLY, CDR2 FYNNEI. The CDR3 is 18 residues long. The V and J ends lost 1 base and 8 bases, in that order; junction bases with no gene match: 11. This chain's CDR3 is CASSEGKGTSGALDEQFF. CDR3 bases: TGTGCCAGCAGTGAAGGGAAAGGGACTAGCGGGGCGTTGGATGAGCAGTTCTTC.

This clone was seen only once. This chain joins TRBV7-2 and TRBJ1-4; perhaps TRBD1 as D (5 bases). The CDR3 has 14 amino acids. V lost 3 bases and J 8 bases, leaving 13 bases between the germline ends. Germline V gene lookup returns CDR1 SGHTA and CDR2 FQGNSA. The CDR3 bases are TGTGCCAGCAGCTTTAAGGGGAACTTCGAAAAACTGTTTTTT. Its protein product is CASSFKGNFEKLFF. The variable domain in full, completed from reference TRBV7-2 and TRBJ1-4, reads GAGVSQSPSNKVTEKGKDVELRCDPISGHTALYWYRQSLGQGLEFLIYFQGNSAPDKSGLPSDRFSAERTGGSVSTLTIQRTQQEDSAVYLCASSFKGNFEKLFFGSGTQLSVL.

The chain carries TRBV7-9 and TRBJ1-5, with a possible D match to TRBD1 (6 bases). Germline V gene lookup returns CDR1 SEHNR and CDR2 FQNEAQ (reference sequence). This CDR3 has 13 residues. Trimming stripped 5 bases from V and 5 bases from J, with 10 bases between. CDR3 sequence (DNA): TGTGCCAGCAGCCAGAAGGGGGATCAGCCCCAGCATTTT. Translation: CASSQKGDQPQHF.

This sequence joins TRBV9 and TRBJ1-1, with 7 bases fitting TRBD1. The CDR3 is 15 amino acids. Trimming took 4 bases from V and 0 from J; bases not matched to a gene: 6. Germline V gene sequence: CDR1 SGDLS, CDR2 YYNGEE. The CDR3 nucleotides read TGTGCCAGCAGCCCAGGGGACAGCCTGAACACTGAAGCTTTCTTT. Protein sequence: CASSPGDSLNTEAFF.

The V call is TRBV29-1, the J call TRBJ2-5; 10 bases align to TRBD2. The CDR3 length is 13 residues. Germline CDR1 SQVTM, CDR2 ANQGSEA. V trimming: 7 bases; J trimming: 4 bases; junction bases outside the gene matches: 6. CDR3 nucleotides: TGCAGCGGGGAACAGCGGGGGGGAGAGACCCAGTACTTC. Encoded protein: CSGEQRGGETQYF.

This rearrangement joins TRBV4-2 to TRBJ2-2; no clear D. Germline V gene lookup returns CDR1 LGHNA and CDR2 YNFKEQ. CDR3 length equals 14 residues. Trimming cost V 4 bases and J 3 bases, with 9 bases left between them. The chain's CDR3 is CASSLFHDTGELFF. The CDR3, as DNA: TGTGCCAGCAGCCTTTTTCACGACACCGGGGAGCTGTTTTTT.

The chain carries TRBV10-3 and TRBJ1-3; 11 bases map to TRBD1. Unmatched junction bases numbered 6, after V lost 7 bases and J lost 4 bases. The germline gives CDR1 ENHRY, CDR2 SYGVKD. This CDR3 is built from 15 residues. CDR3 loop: CAIMGQGGSGNTIYF. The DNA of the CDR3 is TGTGCCATCATGGGACAGGGGGGTTCCGGAAACACCATATATTTT.

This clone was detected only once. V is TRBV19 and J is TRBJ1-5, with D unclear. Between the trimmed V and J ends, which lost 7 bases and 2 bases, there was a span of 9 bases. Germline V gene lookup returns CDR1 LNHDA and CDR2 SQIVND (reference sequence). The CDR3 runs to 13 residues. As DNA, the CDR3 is TGTGCCAGTAAGTCGGTGCGCAATCAGCCCCAGCATTTT. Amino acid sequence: CASKSVRNQPQHF.

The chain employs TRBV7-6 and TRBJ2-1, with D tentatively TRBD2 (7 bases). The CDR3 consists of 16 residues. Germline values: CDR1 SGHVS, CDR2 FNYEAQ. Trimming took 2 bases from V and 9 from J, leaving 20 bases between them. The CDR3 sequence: CASSLFLRGGVSEQFF. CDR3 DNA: TGTGCCAGCAGCTTATTTTTGAGGGGGGGAGTGAGTGAGCAGTTCTTC.

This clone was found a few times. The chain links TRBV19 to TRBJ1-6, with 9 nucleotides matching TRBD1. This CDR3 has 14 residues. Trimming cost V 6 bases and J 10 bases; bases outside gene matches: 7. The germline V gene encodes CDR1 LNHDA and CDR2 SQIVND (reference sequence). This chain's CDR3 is CASSLDRGGSPLHF. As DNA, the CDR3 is TGTGCCAGTAGCTTGGACAGGGGTGGATCACCCCTCCACTTT.

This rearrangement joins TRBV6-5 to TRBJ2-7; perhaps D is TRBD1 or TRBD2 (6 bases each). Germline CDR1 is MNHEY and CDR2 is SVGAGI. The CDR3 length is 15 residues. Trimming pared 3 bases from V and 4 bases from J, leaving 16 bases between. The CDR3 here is CASSYGRTAVYEQYF. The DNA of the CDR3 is TGTGCCAGCAGTTATGGGAGGACAGCAGTTTACGAGCAGTACTTC.

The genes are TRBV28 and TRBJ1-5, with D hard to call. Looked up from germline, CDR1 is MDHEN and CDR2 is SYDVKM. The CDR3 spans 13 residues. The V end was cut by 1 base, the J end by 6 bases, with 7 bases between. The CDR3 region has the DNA TGTGCCAGCAGTTTATTTTCCCGTCAGCCCCAGCATTTT. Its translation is CASSLFSRQPQHF.

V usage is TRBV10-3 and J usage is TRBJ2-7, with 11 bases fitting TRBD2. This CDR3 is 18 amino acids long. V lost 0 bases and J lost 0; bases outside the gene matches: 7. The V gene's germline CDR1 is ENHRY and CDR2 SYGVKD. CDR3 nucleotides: TGTGCCATCAGTGAGTCGCGAATACTAGCGGGGGACTCCTACGAGCAGTACTTC. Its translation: CAISESRILAGDSYEQYF.

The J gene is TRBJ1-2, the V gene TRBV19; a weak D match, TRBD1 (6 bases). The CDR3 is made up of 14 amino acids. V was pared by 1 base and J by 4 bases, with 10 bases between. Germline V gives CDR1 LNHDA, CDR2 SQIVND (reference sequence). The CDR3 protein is CASSIVGGGYGYTF. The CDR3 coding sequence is TGTGCCAGTAGTATAGTAGGGGGAGGCTATGGCTACACCTTC.

The CDR3 loop reads CAWEQGTNYGYTF. The CDR3 bases are TGTGCCTGGGAACAGGGTACCAACTATGGCTACACCTTC. The chain has TRBV30 and TRBJ1-2; the D gene is possibly TRBD1 (6 bases). The germline CDR1 and CDR2 sequences are GTSNPN and SVGIG (reference sequence). V was shortened by 5 bases and J by 2 bases, with 12 bases between the two germline ends. The length of the CDR3 is 13 residues.

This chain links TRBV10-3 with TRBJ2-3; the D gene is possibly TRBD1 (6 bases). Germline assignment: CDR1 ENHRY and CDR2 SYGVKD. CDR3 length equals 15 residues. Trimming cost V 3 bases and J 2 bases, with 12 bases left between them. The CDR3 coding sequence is TGTGCCATCAGTGAATCAGGGGAGATCACAGATACGCAGTATTTT. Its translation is CAISESGEITDTQYF.

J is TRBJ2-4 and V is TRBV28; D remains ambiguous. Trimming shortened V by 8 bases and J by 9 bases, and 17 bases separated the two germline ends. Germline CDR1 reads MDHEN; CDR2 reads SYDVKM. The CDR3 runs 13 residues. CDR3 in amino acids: CASGSPETAIQYF. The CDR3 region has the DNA TGTGCCAGCGGAAGCCCCGAAACCGCCATTCAGTACTTC.

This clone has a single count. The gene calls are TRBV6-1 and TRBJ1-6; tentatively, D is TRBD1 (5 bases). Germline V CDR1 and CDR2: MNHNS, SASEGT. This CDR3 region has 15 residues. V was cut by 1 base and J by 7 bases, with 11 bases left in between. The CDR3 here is CASSEGAGWNSPLHF. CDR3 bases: TGTGCCAGCAGTGAAGGGGCAGGGTGGAATTCACCCCTCCACTTT.